This TCR beta chain was obtained from a study of PD-L1 blockade in urothelial cancer. Study details: Tumor samples came in at a median of around 1,400 T cells.

This clone was counted a single time. Its specificity is not known. Sequencing was performed with immunoSEQ multiplex PCR; in TCRdb, only in-frame clones are kept and a portion is missing. The table lists around 300 clones, roughly 30% of them singletons. General study findings and limits: Patients provided one FFPE tumor sample apiece, which was not taken right before treatment.

The CDR3 consists of 13 residues. Per the germline V gene, CDR1 is MDHEN and CDR2 is SYDVKM. V lost 5 bases, J lost 8 bases, and 15 bases lay in between. This clonotype was obtained from a man between 70 and 80 years old with urothelial cancer. Sample: tumor tissue, taken before atezolizumab (anti-PD-L1) treatment. V is TRBV28 and J is TRBJ1-2; D might be TRBD1 (6 bases). CDR3 DNA: TGTGCCAGCAGTCTTTACAGGGATGGGGGCTACACCTTC. Translated: CASSLYRDGGYTF.